Listed below are T cell receptor beta chains from one sample, sequenced in a study of Ad26.COV2.S vaccination and SARS-CoV-2 variants. TCRdb's copy holds only in-frame clones and misses some; the assay was immunoSEQ multiplex PCR. The sample includes around 400,000 clones, 70% to 90% of them seen just once. This specimen was peripheral blood, taken in a trial of Ad26.COV2.S vaccine versus placebo. Receptor source: a person between 18 and 60 years old who received the Ad26.COV2.S COVID-19 vaccine or a placebo. The CDR3 runs from the conserved cysteine through the conserved F or W. Fields, in order: CDR3 length, J gene, clone size, V gene, D gene, CDR3 protein, CDR3 DNA. The D gene is left open where the match is weak. Rows give clone size only sometimes, using once, few, many, or a class for an expanded clone.

cdr3_length: 15
j_call: TRBJ2-7
clone_size: few
v_call: TRBV21-1
d_call: .
cdr3_aa: CASSKVGNRIYEQYF
cdr3_nt: TGTGCCAGCAGCAAAGTAGGGAACAGGATCTACGAGCAGTACTTC

cdr3_length: 14
j_call: TRBJ1-2
clone_size: .
v_call: TRBV11-2
d_call: TRBD1
cdr3_aa: CASSHTQGNYGYTF
cdr3_nt: TGTGCCAGCAGCCATACACAGGGGAACTATGGCTACACCTTC

cdr3_length: 15
j_call: TRBJ2-3
clone_size: .
v_call: TRBV5-1
d_call: .
cdr3_aa: CASSFGGSRTDTQYF
cdr3_nt: TGCGCCAGCAGCTTTGGAGGGAGCCGCACAGATACGCAGTATTTT

cdr3_length: 14
j_call: TRBJ2-5
clone_size: .
v_call: TRBV9
d_call: .
cdr3_aa: CASSVARGSETQYF
cdr3_nt: TGTGCCAGCAGCGTAGCCCGGGGGAGTGAGACCCAGTACTTC

cdr3_length: 15
j_call: TRBJ2-3
clone_size: .
v_call: TRBV28
d_call: .
cdr3_aa: CASSFSPLSTDTQYF
cdr3_nt: TGTGCCAGCAGTTTTTCTCCCCTAAGCACAGATACGCAGTATTTT

cdr3_length: 15
j_call: TRBJ2-1
clone_size: .
v_call: TRBV7-3
d_call: TRBD1
cdr3_aa: CASSLEGQAYNEQFF
cdr3_nt: TGTGCCAGCAGCTTAGAGGGACAGGCCTACAATGAGCAGTTCTTC

cdr3_length: 16
j_call: TRBJ1-5
clone_size: .
v_call: TRBV27
d_call: TRBD1
cdr3_aa: CASRPSDRGSNQPQHF
cdr3_nt: TGTGCCAGCAGACCCAGTGACAGGGGTAGCAATCAGCCCCAGCATTTT

cdr3_length: 16
j_call: TRBJ2-7
clone_size: .
v_call: TRBV4-3
d_call: TRBD2
cdr3_aa: CASSQDMAGGVYEQYF
cdr3_nt: TGCGCCAGCAGCCAAGATATGGCGGGAGGCGTATACGAGCAGTACTTC

cdr3_length: 15
j_call: TRBJ2-5
clone_size: .
v_call: TRBV9
d_call: .
cdr3_aa: CASSVDAGAGATQYF
cdr3_nt: TGTGCCAGCAGCGTAGACGCGGGCGCCGGCGCGACCCAGTACTTC

cdr3_length: 12
j_call: TRBJ2-2
clone_size: .
v_call: TRBV9
d_call: .
cdr3_aa: CASSIGTGELFF
cdr3_nt: TGTGCCAGCAGCATCGGGACCGGGGAGCTGTTTTTT

cdr3_length: 14
j_call: TRBJ1-3
clone_size: .
v_call: TRBV27
d_call: .
cdr3_aa: CASSPRQIGNTIYF
cdr3_nt: TGTGCCAGCAGTCCACGACAGATCGGAAACACCATATATTTT

cdr3_length: 15
j_call: TRBJ1-1
clone_size: .
v_call: TRBV5-1
d_call: .
cdr3_aa: CASSPAGGANTEAFF
cdr3_nt: TGCGCCAGCAGCCCGGCTGGGGGCGCGAACACTGAAGCTTTCTTT

cdr3_length: 13
j_call: TRBJ2-1
clone_size: once
v_call: TRBV27
d_call: .
cdr3_aa: CASSLGTRRGQFF
cdr3_nt: TGTGCCAGCAGTTTAGGGACGAGACGGGGGCAGTTCTTC

cdr3_length: 15
j_call: TRBJ2-6
clone_size: .
v_call: TRBV7-2
d_call: .
cdr3_aa: CASSLVVSGANVLTF
cdr3_nt: TGTGCCAGCAGCTTAGTTGTCTCTGGGGCCAACGTCCTGACTTTC

cdr3_length: 14
j_call: TRBJ2-3
clone_size: .
v_call: TRBV7-2
d_call: .
cdr3_aa: CASSLASSTDTQYF
cdr3_nt: TGTGCCAGCAGCTTAGCGTCTAGCACAGATACGCAGTATTTT

cdr3_length: 15
j_call: TRBJ2-7
clone_size: once
v_call: TRBV11-2
d_call: .
cdr3_aa: CASSLERGIIYEQYF
cdr3_nt: TGTGCCAGCAGCTTAGAACGGGGGATTATTTACGAGCAGTACTTC

cdr3_length: 10
j_call: TRBJ2-1
clone_size: .
v_call: TRBV7-9
d_call: .
cdr3_aa: CASSPPGEVF
cdr3_nt: TGTGCCAGCAGCCCACCTGGGGAGGTCTTC

cdr3_length: 15
j_call: TRBJ2-7
clone_size: .
v_call: TRBV27
d_call: TRBD2
cdr3_aa: CASSLVAGGSYEQYF
cdr3_nt: TGTGCCAGCAGTTTGGTGGCGGGAGGCTCCTACGAGCAGTACTTC

cdr3_length: 14
j_call: TRBJ2-7
clone_size: .
v_call: TRBV5-6
d_call: TRBD1
cdr3_aa: CASSSDRGEDEQYF
cdr3_nt: TGTGCCAGCAGCTCTGACAGGGGGGAGGACGAGCAGTACTTC

cdr3_length: 17
j_call: TRBJ2-2
clone_size: .
v_call: TRBV9
d_call: .
cdr3_aa: CASSYSIHSSESGELFF
cdr3_nt: TGTGCCAGCAGCTACAGCATCCATTCAAGCGAGTCCGGGGAGCTGTTTTTT

cdr3_length: 13
j_call: TRBJ1-5
clone_size: .
v_call: TRBV5-1
d_call: .
cdr3_aa: CASSLEANQPQHF
cdr3_nt: TGCGCCAGCAGCTTGGAAGCTAATCAGCCCCAGCATTTT

cdr3_length: 15
j_call: TRBJ1-1
clone_size: .
v_call: TRBV6-5
d_call: .
cdr3_aa: CASRRGTLGDTEAFF
cdr3_nt: TGTGCCAGCAGGAGGGGGACCTTGGGAGACACTGAAGCTTTCTTT

cdr3_length: 13
j_call: TRBJ2-5
clone_size: .
v_call: TRBV28
d_call: .
cdr3_aa: CASSFENQETQYF
cdr3_nt: TGTGCCAGCAGCTTTGAGAACCAAGAGACCCAGTACTTC

cdr3_length: 14
j_call: TRBJ2-2
clone_size: .
v_call: TRBV7-8
d_call: TRBD2
cdr3_aa: CASRGEGNTGELFF
cdr3_nt: TGTGCCAGCAGGGGGGAGGGGAACACCGGGGAGCTGTTTTTT

cdr3_length: 14
j_call: TRBJ1-2
clone_size: .
v_call: TRBV10-3
d_call: TRBD1
cdr3_aa: CAISADLTGYGYTF
cdr3_nt: TGTGCCATCAGTGCCGACCTGACAGGGTACGGCTACACCTTC

cdr3_length: 17
j_call: TRBJ2-1
clone_size: .
v_call: TRBV5-1
d_call: TRBD1
cdr3_aa: CASSLEGQGFHYNEQFF
cdr3_nt: TGCGCCAGCAGCTTGGAAGGACAGGGTTTTCACTACAATGAGCAGTTCTTC

cdr3_length: 14
j_call: TRBJ2-7
clone_size: .
v_call: TRBV2
d_call: TRBD1
cdr3_aa: CASSEALDRGEQYF
cdr3_nt: TGTGCCAGCAGTGAAGCGCTTGACAGGGGGGAGCAGTACTTC

cdr3_length: 12
j_call: TRBJ2-2
clone_size: .
v_call: TRBV11-3
d_call: .
cdr3_aa: CASSLDTGELFF
cdr3_nt: TGTGCCAGCAGCTTAGATACAGGAGAGCTGTTTTTT

cdr3_length: 15
j_call: TRBJ1-5
clone_size: .
v_call: TRBV28
d_call: .
cdr3_aa: CASSWGGFGNQPQHF
cdr3_nt: TGTGCCAGCAGTTGGGGCGGGTTTGGGAATCAGCCCCAGCATTTT

cdr3_length: 16
j_call: TRBJ2-5
clone_size: once
v_call: TRBV5-4
d_call: TRBD2
cdr3_aa: CASSFPSGRRVETQYF
cdr3_nt: TGTGCCAGCAGCTTTCCTAGCGGGAGGAGAGTGGAGACCCAGTACTTC

cdr3_length: 15
j_call: TRBJ2-7
clone_size: .
v_call: TRBV20-1
d_call: TRBD2
cdr3_aa: CSASGTSGISYEQYF
cdr3_nt: TGCAGTGCTAGTGGGACTAGCGGCATCTCCTACGAGCAGTACTTC

cdr3_length: 16
j_call: TRBJ1-6
clone_size: few
v_call: TRBV14
d_call: TRBD1
cdr3_aa: CASSHPGGQGGSPLHF
cdr3_nt: TGTGCCAGCAGCCACCCCGGTGGACAGGGTGGTTCACCCCTCCACTTT

cdr3_length: 16
j_call: TRBJ2-6
clone_size: .
v_call: TRBV28
d_call: TRBD1
cdr3_aa: CASSLPGTAGANVLTF
cdr3_nt: TGTGCCAGCAGTTTGCCCGGGACAGCTGGGGCCAACGTCCTGACTTTC

cdr3_length: 13
j_call: TRBJ1-2
clone_size: .
v_call: TRBV6-1
d_call: TRBD1
cdr3_aa: CASGSSGGSGYTF
cdr3_nt: TGTGCCAGCGGTTCCTCAGGGGGCTCTGGCTACACCTTC

cdr3_length: 15
j_call: TRBJ2-2
clone_size: .
v_call: TRBV18
d_call: .
cdr3_aa: CASSPNEGTTGELFF
cdr3_nt: TGTGCCAGCTCACCTAACGAGGGGACCACCGGGGAGCTGTTTTTT

cdr3_length: 14
j_call: TRBJ1-3
clone_size: .
v_call: TRBV13
d_call: .
cdr3_aa: CASSSRASGNTIYF
cdr3_nt: TGTGCCAGCAGCTCCAGGGCTTCTGGAAACACCATATATTTT

cdr3_length: 14
j_call: TRBJ2-1
clone_size: .
v_call: TRBV2
d_call: TRBD1
cdr3_aa: CASRGQVPYNEQFF
cdr3_nt: TGTGCCAGCAGGGGACAGGTTCCCTACAATGAGCAGTTCTTC

cdr3_length: 14
j_call: TRBJ2-3
clone_size: .
v_call: TRBV6-5
d_call: .
cdr3_aa: CASSYDASTDTQYF
cdr3_nt: TGTGCCAGCAGTTACGACGCTAGCACAGATACGCAGTATTTT

cdr3_length: 13
j_call: TRBJ1-2
clone_size: .
v_call: TRBV2
d_call: .
cdr3_aa: CASRDGPAYGYTF
cdr3_nt: TGTGCCAGCAGGGACGGCCCAGCCTATGGCTACACCTTC

cdr3_length: 18
j_call: TRBJ1-2
clone_size: once
v_call: TRBV18
d_call: .
cdr3_aa: CASSPSEAPRASGYGYTF
cdr3_nt: TGTGCCAGCTCACCCTCCGAGGCGCCACGCGCCAGTGGCTATGGCTACACCTTC

cdr3_length: 17
j_call: TRBJ2-5
clone_size: .
v_call: TRBV11-2
d_call: TRBD2
cdr3_aa: CASSLVLGREVKETQYF
cdr3_nt: TGTGCCAGCAGCTTAGTTTTAGGTCGGGAGGTTAAAGAGACCCAGTACTTC

cdr3_length: 13
j_call: TRBJ2-2
clone_size: .
v_call: TRBV6-5
d_call: TRBD2
cdr3_aa: CASRVGGAGELFF
cdr3_nt: TGTGCCAGCAGAGTTGGGGGGGCCGGGGAGCTGTTTTTT

cdr3_length: 16
j_call: TRBJ2-1
clone_size: .
v_call: TRBV28
d_call: TRBD2
cdr3_aa: CASSPTSGSRYNEQFF
cdr3_nt: TGTGCCAGCAGCCCGACTAGCGGGAGTAGGTATAATGAGCAGTTCTTC

cdr3_length: 14
j_call: TRBJ1-1
clone_size: .
v_call: TRBV28
d_call: TRBD1
cdr3_aa: CASSQDRVGTEAFF
cdr3_nt: TGTGCCAGCAGCCAGGACAGGGTCGGCACTGAAGCTTTCTTT

cdr3_length: 13
j_call: TRBJ1-2
clone_size: .
v_call: TRBV6-1
d_call: .
cdr3_aa: CASSEEQGLGYTF
cdr3_nt: TGTGCCAGCAGTGAGGAACAGGGCTTAGGCTACACCTTC

cdr3_length: 18
j_call: TRBJ2-6
clone_size: .
v_call: TRBV3-1/TRBV3-2
d_call: .
cdr3_aa: CASSQDRSRVTGANVLTF
cdr3_nt: TGTGCCAGCAGCCAAGACAGGTCGCGAGTAACTGGGGCCAACGTCCTGACTTTC

cdr3_length: 13
j_call: TRBJ2-5
clone_size: .
v_call: TRBV12-3/TRBV12-4
d_call: .
cdr3_aa: CASSPGTQETQYF
cdr3_nt: TGTGCCAGCAGCCCCGGGACTCAAGAGACCCAGTACTTC

cdr3_length: 15
j_call: TRBJ2-1
clone_size: .
v_call: TRBV7-2
d_call: TRBD2
cdr3_aa: CASGHGLAGDIEQFF
cdr3_nt: TGTGCCAGCGGTCATGGACTAGCGGGGGACATTGAGCAGTTCTTC

cdr3_length: 15
j_call: TRBJ1-3
clone_size: .
v_call: TRBV6-5
d_call: .
cdr3_aa: CASAQGGSSGNTIYF
cdr3_nt: TGTGCCAGCGCCCAGGGAGGGAGCTCTGGAAACACCATATATTTT

cdr3_length: 13
j_call: TRBJ2-7
clone_size: .
v_call: TRBV5-1
d_call: .
cdr3_aa: CASSLLGAGEQYF
cdr3_nt: TGCGCCAGCAGCTTGTTAGGGGCGGGGGAGCAGTACTTC

cdr3_length: 15
j_call: TRBJ2-4
clone_size: .
v_call: TRBV12-5
d_call: TRBD1
cdr3_aa: CASGLAGQDQNIQYF
cdr3_nt: TGTGCTAGTGGTTTGGCCGGACAGGACCAAAACATTCAGTACTTC

cdr3_length: 14
j_call: TRBJ1-4
clone_size: .
v_call: TRBV30
d_call: .
cdr3_aa: CAWETAWGAEKLFF
cdr3_nt: TGTGCCTGGGAAACGGCCTGGGGGGCGGAAAAACTGTTTTTT

cdr3_length: 16
j_call: TRBJ2-7
clone_size: .
v_call: TRBV7-9
d_call: .
cdr3_aa: CASSLRFQGTHSEQYF
cdr3_nt: TGTGCCAGCAGCTTAAGATTTCAGGGGACCCATTCCGAGCAGTACTTC

cdr3_length: 15
j_call: TRBJ1-2
clone_size: .
v_call: TRBV27
d_call: TRBD1
cdr3_aa: CASSYNSGTGRGYTF
cdr3_nt: TGTGCCAGCAGTTACAACTCCGGGACAGGGCGCGGCTACACCTTC

cdr3_length: 16
j_call: TRBJ2-7
clone_size: .
v_call: TRBV2
d_call: TRBD1
cdr3_aa: CASSPDRGLRSYEQYF
cdr3_nt: TGTGCCAGCAGCCCCGACAGGGGGCTTAGGTCCTACGAGCAGTACTTC